This T cell receptor (beta chain) emerged from a study of blood T cell repertoires in COVID-19. Background on the study: Sources were T cells, B-cell-depleted T cells, or PBMCs; the material itself was cDNA or gDNA.

Germline loops: CDR1 SEHNR, CDR2 FQNEAQ (reference sequence). The CDR3 has 19 residues. The junction had 16 bases not matched to a gene; V was cut back by 4 bases and J by 1 base. Produced via immunoSEQ multiplex PCR; TCRdb's table is partial and in-frame only. The data show roughly 110,000 clones, roughly 91% seen once. The source is a human donor with acute or convalescent COVID-19. The donor label of this sample is uncertain. This chain uses TRBV7-9 with TRBJ1-3, with 7 bases fitting TRBD1. Material for sequencing was peripheral blood. The CDR3 sequence is CASSSTKTGSQQSGNTIYF. In DNA, the CDR3 is TGTGCCAGCAGCTCTACGAAGACAGGGTCACAACAGTCTGGAAACACCATATATTTT.